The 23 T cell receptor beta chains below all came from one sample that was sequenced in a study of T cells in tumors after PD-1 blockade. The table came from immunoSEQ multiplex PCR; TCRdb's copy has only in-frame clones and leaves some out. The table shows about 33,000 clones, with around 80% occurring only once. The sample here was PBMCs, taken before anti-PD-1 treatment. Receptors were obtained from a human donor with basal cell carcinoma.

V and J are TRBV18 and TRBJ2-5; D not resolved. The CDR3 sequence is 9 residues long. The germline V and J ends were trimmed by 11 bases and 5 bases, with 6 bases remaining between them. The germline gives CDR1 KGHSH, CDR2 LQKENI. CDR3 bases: TGTGCCTTATCGGAGACCCAGTACTTC. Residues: CALSETQYF.

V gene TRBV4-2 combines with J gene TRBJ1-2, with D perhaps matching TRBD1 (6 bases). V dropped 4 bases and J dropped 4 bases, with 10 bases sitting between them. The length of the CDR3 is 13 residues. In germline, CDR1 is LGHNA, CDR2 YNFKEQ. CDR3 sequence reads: CASSPGAGYGYTF. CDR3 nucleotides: TGTGCCAGCAGCCCGGGGGCGGGCTATGGCTACACCTTC.

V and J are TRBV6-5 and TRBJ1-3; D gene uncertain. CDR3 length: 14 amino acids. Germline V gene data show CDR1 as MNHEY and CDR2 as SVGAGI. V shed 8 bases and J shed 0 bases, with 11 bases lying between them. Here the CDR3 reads CASAAVNSGNTIYF. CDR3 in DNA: TGTGCCAGCGCCGCTGTTAACTCTGGAAACACCATATATTTT.

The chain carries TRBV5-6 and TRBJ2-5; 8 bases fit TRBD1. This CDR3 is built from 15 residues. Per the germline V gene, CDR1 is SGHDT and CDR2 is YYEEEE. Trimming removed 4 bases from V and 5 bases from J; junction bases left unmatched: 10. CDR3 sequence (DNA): TGTGCCAGCAGCCCGGGGACAGGTAATGGTGAGACCCAGTACTTC. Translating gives CASSPGTGNGETQYF. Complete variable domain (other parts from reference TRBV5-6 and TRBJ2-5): DAGVTQSPTHLIKTRGQQVTLRCSPKSGHDTVSWYQQALGQGPQFIFQYYEEEERQRGNFPDRFSGHQFPNYSSELNVNALLLGDSALYLCASSPGTGNGETQYFGPGTRLLVL.

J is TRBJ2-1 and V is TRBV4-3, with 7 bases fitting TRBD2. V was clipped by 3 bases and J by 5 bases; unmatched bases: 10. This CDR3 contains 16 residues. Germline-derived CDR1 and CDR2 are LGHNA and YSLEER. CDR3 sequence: CASSQRQRDPNNEQFF. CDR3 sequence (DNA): TGCGCCAGCAGCCAGCGGCAGCGGGACCCAAACAATGAGCAGTTCTTC.

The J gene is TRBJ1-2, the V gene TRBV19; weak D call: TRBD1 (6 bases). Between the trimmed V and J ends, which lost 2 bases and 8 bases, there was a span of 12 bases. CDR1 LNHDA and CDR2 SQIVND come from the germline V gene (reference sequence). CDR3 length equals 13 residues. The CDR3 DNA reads TGTGCCAGTAGTATAAGGGCCCAGGGGGGCTACACCTTC. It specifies CASSIRAQGGYTF.

The chain's CDR3 is CASRRSITDTQYF. The CDR3 DNA sequence: TGTGCCAGCAGGCGCTCCATCACAGATACGCAGTATTTT. The V and J genes are TRBV5-4 and TRBJ2-3; no firm D call. The CDR3 sequence is 13 residues long. V was trimmed by 5 bases and J by 2 bases, leaving 9 bases between them. Germline V lookup: CDR1 SGHNT, CDR2 YYREEE (reference sequence).

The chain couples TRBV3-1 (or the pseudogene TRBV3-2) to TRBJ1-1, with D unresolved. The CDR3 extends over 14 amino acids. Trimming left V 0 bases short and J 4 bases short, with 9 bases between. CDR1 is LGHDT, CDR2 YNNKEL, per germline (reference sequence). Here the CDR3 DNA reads TGTGCCAGCAGCCAAGATATAGTCCTCACTGAAGCTTTCTTT. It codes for CASSQDIVLTEAFF.

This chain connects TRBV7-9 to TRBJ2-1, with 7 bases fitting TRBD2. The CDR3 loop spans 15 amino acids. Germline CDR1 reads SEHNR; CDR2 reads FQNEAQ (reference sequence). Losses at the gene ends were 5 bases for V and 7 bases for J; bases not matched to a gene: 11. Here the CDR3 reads CASSQTGGIANEQFF. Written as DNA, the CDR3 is TGTGCCAGCAGCCAAACGGGGGGTATTGCGAATGAGCAGTTCTTC.

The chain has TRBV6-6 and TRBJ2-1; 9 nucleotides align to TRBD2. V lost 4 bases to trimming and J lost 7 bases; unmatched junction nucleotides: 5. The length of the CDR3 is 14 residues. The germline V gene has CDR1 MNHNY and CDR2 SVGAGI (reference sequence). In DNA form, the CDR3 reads TGTGCCAGCAGTTCCGGACTAGCGTCTAATGAGCAGTTCTTC. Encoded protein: CASSSGLASNEQFF.

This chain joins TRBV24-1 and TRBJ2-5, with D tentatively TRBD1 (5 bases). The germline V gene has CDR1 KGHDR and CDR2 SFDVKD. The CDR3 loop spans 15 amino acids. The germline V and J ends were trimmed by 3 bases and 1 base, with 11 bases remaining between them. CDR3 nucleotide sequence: TGTGCCACCAGTGATAAGGCAACAGGCCAAGAGACCCAGTACTTC. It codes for CATSDKATGQETQYF.

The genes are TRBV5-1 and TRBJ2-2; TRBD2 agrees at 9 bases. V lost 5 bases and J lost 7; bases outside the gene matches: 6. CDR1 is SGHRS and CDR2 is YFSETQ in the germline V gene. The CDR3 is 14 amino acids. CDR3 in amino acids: CASSLAGEVGELFF. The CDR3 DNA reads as TGCGCCAGCAGTTTAGCGGGAGAGGTCGGGGAGCTGTTTTTT.

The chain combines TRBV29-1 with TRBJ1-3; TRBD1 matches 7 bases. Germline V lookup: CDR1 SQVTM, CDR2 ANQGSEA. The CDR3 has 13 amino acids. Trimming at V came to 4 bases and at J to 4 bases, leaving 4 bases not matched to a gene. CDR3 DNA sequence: TGCAGCGTTGGACAGGGTTACGGAAACACCATATATTTT. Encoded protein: CSVGQGYGNTIYF.

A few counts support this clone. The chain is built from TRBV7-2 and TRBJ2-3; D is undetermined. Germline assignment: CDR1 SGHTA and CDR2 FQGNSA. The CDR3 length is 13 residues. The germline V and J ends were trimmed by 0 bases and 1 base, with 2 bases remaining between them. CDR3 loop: CASSLARTDTQYF. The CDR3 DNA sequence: TGTGCCAGCAGCTTAGCGCGCACAGATACGCAGTATTTT.

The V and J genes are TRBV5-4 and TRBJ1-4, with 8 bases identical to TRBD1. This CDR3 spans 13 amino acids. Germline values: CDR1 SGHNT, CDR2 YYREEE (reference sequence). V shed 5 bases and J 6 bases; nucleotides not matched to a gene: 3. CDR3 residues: CASRGQGDEKLFF. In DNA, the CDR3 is TGTGCCAGCAGAGGACAGGGTGATGAAAAACTGTTTTTT.

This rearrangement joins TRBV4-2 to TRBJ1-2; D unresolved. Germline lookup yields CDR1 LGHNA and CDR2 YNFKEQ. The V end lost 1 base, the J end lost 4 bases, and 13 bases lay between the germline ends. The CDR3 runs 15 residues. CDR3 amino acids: CASSQGSQEFYGYTF. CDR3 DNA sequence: TGTGCCAGCAGCCAAGGCTCACAAGAGTTCTATGGCTACACCTTC.

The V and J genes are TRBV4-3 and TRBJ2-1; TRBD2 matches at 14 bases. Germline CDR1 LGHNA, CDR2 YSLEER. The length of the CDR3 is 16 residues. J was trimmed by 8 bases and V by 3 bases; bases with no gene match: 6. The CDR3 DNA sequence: TGCGCCAGCAGCCATGGGACTAGCGGGAGCCTGGATGAGCAGTTCTTC. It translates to CASSHGTSGSLDEQFF.

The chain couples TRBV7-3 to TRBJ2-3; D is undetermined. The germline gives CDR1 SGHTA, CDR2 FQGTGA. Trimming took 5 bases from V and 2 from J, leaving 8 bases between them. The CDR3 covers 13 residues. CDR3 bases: TGTGCCAGCAGCCCTGGTAACACAGATACGCAGTATTTT. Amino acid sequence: CASSPGNTDTQYF.

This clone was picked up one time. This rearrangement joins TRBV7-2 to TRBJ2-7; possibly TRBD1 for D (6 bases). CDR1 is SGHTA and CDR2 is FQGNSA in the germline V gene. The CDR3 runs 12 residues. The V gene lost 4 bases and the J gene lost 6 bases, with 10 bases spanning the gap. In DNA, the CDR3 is TGTGCCAGCAGCTGGGGGCTGGGCGAGCAGTACTTC. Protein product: CASSWGLGEQYF.

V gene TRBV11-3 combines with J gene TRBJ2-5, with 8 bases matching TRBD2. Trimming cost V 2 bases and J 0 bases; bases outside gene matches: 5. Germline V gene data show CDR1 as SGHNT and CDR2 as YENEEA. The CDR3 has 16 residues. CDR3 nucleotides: TGTGCCAGCAGCTTACGGTCTAGCGGGTACCAAGAGACCCAGTACTTC. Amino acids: CASSLRSSGYQETQYF.

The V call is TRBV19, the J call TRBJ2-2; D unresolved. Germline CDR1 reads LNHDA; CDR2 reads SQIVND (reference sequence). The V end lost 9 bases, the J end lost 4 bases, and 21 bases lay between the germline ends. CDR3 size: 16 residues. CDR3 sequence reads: CASAASTGWPTGELFF. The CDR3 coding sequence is TGTGCCAGCGCTGCCTCGACGGGCTGGCCCACCGGGGAGCTGTTTTTT.

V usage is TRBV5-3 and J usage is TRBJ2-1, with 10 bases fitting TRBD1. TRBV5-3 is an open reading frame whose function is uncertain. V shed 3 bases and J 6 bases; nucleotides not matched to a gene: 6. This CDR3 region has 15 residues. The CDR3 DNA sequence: TGTGCCAGAAGCTCCGCGGGACAGGGGTTCAATGAGCAGTTCTTC. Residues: CARSSAGQGFNEQFF.

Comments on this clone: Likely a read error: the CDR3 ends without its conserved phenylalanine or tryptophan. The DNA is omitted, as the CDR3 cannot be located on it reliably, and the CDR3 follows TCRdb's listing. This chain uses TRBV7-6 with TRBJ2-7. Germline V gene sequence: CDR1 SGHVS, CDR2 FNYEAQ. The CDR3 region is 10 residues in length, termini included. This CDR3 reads CASRPGTEFP.